The T cell receptor (beta chain) under discussion was sequenced for a study of blood T cell repertoires in COVID-19. Study details: T cells, B-cell-depleted T cells, or PBMCs supplied cDNA or gDNA.

Measured with immunoSEQ multiplex PCR; TCRdb has only the in-frame clones, and not every one. The sample has about 670,000 clones, 85% to 90% seen once. V was shortened by 4 bases and J by 1 base, with 8 bases between the two germline ends. CDR3 length equals 13 residues. CDR1 and CDR2 from the germline V gene are SGHDT and YYEEEE. The TCR sequence derives from a woman aged 18-30 years with acute or convalescent COVID-19. The sample comprised peripheral blood. This chain links TRBV5-6 with TRBJ1-1; the D gene is possibly TRBD1 (6 bases). CDR3 amino acids: CASSADRNTEAFF. The DNA for the CDR3 is TGTGCCAGCAGCGCGGACAGGAACACTGAAGCTTTCTTT.